The T cell receptor beta chain under discussion was sequenced for a study of blood T cell repertoires in COVID-19. As for the study in general: Specimens from acute and convalescent COVID-19 originated in the United States, Italy and Spain. From T cells, B-cell-depleted T cells, or PBMCs came the material, which was cDNA or gDNA.

From germline, CDR1 is SGHRS and CDR2 YFSETQ. The CDR3 consists of 13 residues. Trimming pared 2 bases from V and 3 bases from J, leaving 8 bases between. Original processing notes: Estimation of nucleated cell counts relied on the amplification of reference gene primers. This table comes from immunoSEQ multiplex PCR, and its TCRdb copy is limited to in-frame clones, with some not included. D and trimming were read from the DNA, whereas the V and J calls and clone size are those reported in that table. Of fewer than 250,000 clones listed, about 80% were seen once; the top ten hold 6% to 8.5%. Sequencing was done on a sample of peripheral blood. The rearrangement joins TRBV5-1 to TRBJ1-2, with D tentatively TRBD1 (5 bases). This sequence was found in a man between 60 and 75 years old with acute or convalescent COVID-19. The CDR3 reads CASSFVGDYGYTF. The CDR3 region has the DNA TGCGCCAGCAGCTTCGTAGGGGACTATGGCTACACCTTC.